The 17 T cell receptor beta chains reported below all come from one sample, sequenced in a study of shared clonotypes between healthy human individuals. TCRdb's copy holds only in-frame clones and misses some; the assay was immunoSEQ multiplex PCR. The data contain fewer than 1.8 million clones, 97% to 99% of them singletons. The sequenced sample was naive CD4+ T cells sorted from blood. Stated subset: CD45RA+ positively selected. The source is a man aged 25 to 40 in good health.

V is TRBV19 and J is TRBJ2-7, with 8 nucleotides matching TRBD2. The CDR3 extends over 13 amino acids. The trim removed 10 bases at V and 3 bases at J, leaving 8 bases unmatched. CDR1 is LNHDA and CDR2 is SQIVND in the germline V gene (reference sequence). DNA for the CDR3: TGTGCCACCAGTATCAGCGGGAGCTACGAGCAGTACTTC. Amino acid sequence: CATSISGSYEQYF.

This chain links TRBV5-6 with TRBJ2-3; D is undetermined. V lost 1 base, J lost 2 bases, and 8 bases lay in between. CDR3 length: 14 amino acids. Germline CDR1 SGHDT, CDR2 YYEEEE. CDR3 DNA: TGTGCCAGCAGCTTGCCTGGGGACACAGATACGCAGTATTTT. Translation: CASSLPGDTDTQYF.

The CDR3 bases are TGTGCCAGCAGTTACTCGGCACGCGCTAACACCGGGGAGCTGTTTTTT. It translates to CASSYSARANTGELFF. The chain combines TRBV6-5 with TRBJ2-2, with D unclear. The CDR3 spans 16 residues. The V gene's germline CDR1 is MNHEY and CDR2 SVGAGI. With 0 bases removed from V and 2 bases from J, the gap between germline ends came to 10 bases.

The chain carries TRBV28 and TRBJ2-1; no firm D call. Trimming removed 5 bases at V and 9 bases at J, with 11 bases between. Germline CDR1 MDHEN, CDR2 SYDVKM. This CDR3 is 12 amino acids long. Written as DNA, the CDR3 is TGTGCCAGCAGTCCCCCCCATGGTGAGCAGTTCTTC. It codes for CASSPPHGEQFF.

This chain connects TRBV11-2 to TRBJ2-3; 9 positions agree with TRBD2. Germline V gene lookup returns CDR1 SGHAT and CDR2 FQNNGV. Trimming took 1 base from V and 6 from J; bases not matched to a gene: 5. CDR3 length: 15 residues. CDR3 in DNA: TGTGCCAGCAGCTTAGTGACTAGCGGTAGGGATACGCAGTATTTT. It yields the protein CASSLVTSGRDTQYF.

V usage is TRBV10-3 and J usage is TRBJ2-2; 9 bases fit TRBD1. Germline CDR1 and CDR2: ENHRY and SYGVKD. CDR3 length: 16 amino acids. Trimming removed 1 base from V and 2 bases from J; junction bases left unmatched: 2. The CDR3 region is CAISELGQGNTGELFF. CDR3 in DNA: TGTGCCATCAGTGAGTTGGGACAGGGAAACACCGGGGAGCTGTTTTTT.

The chain employs TRBV19 and TRBJ1-5; D call uncertain. From germline, CDR1 is LNHDA and CDR2 SQIVND (reference sequence). Trimming stripped 5 bases from V and 0 bases from J, with 11 bases between. The CDR3 runs 15 residues. CDR3 sequence: CASSPQGPSNQPQHF. The CDR3 DNA sequence: TGTGCCAGTAGTCCCCAAGGCCCTAGCAATCAGCCCCAGCATTTT.

Remarks on this clone: Other nucleotide sequences in the sample specify the same CDR3. The chain employs TRBV18 and TRBJ2-1, with D possibly TRBD2 on 6 matching bases. The germline V gene encodes CDR1 KGHSH and CDR2 LQKENI. The CDR3 consists of 16 residues. Trimming took 0 bases from V and 3 from J, leaving 12 bases between them. CDR3 protein: CASSPPTLAGYNEQFF. In nucleotides, the CDR3 is TGTGCCAGCTCACCACCGACACTAGCAGGCTACAATGAGCAGTTCTTC.

The J gene is TRBJ2-1, the V gene TRBV4-1, with D perhaps TRBD1 or TRBD2 (5 bases each). V was trimmed by 1 base and J by 2 bases, leaving 9 bases between them. The CDR3 loop spans 15 amino acids. The V gene's germline CDR1 is MGHRA and CDR2 YSYEKL. CDR3 sequence: CASSQGGRAYNEQFF. For the CDR3, the DNA is TGCGCCAGCAGCCAAGGGGGGAGAGCCTACAATGAGCAGTTCTTC.

This chain connects TRBV29-1 to TRBJ2-7, with 7 bases identical to TRBD1. The CDR3 sequence is 13 residues long. The ends lost 4 bases at V and 6 bases at J; junction bases unmatched: 9. Per the germline V gene, CDR1 is SQVTM and CDR2 is ANQGSEA. CDR3 protein: CSVAPGGPSEQYF. In nucleotides, the CDR3 is TGCAGCGTTGCCCCAGGGGGACCTAGCGAGCAGTACTTC.

The chain links TRBV18 to TRBJ2-7; perhaps D is TRBD1 or TRBD2 (5 bases each). Germline V gene sequence: CDR1 KGHSH, CDR2 LQKENI. Deletions cut 0 bases from V and 6 bases from J, with 15 bases between. The CDR3 totals 15 residues. In DNA form, the CDR3 reads TGTGCCAGCTCACCACCCGGGACCCCTTCCGGCGAGCAGTACTTC. Its translation: CASSPPGTPSGEQYF.

The chain joins TRBV28 to TRBJ2-7; 7 bases map to TRBD1. J lost 6 bases, V lost 6 bases, and 11 bases had no gene match. Germline loops: CDR1 MDHEN, CDR2 SYDVKM. The CDR3 is made up of 14 amino acids. DNA for the CDR3: TGTGCCAGCAGCCGACCCGGGACAGTTATCGAGCAGTACTTC. This gives the protein CASSRPGTVIEQYF.

V is TRBV14 and J is TRBJ1-2; D is unclear. The CDR3 contains 14 residues. Germline assignment: CDR1 SGHDN and CDR2 FVKESK. V was trimmed by 5 bases and J by 4 bases, leaving 14 bases between them. The CDR3 nucleotides are TGTGCCAGCAGCGTTTCCCGGTCCCTCTATGGCTACACCTTC. It specifies CASSVSRSLYGYTF.

V and J are TRBV18 and TRBJ1-5, with D tentatively TRBD1 (6 bases). V gave up 2 bases and J gave up 6 bases, with 29 bases separating them. The germline V gene has CDR1 KGHSH and CDR2 LQKENI. This CDR3 comprises 20 residues. CDR3: CASSPLSIVGRGLVGQPQHF. The CDR3 DNA follows: TGTGCCAGCTCACCATTGTCGATAGTAGGCAGGGGATTAGTTGGTCAGCCCCAGCATTTT.

The rearrangement links TRBV7-9 to TRBJ2-7; D possibly corresponds to TRBD1 (6 bases). This CDR3 region has 14 residues. The germline CDR1 and CDR2 sequences are SEHNR and FQNEAQ (reference sequence). V gave up 10 bases and J gave up 0 bases, with 16 bases separating them. The CDR3 nucleotides read TGTGCCATAGGACAGACTAAGAGCTCCTACGAGCAGTACTTC. Translating it yields CAIGQTKSSYEQYF.

This chain uses TRBV7-2 with TRBJ2-7, with D tentatively TRBD1 (6 bases). The V and J ends lost 1 base and 3 bases respectively, with 19 bases between them. This CDR3 contains 17 residues. Germline V CDR1 and CDR2: SGHTA, FQGNSA. CDR3 bases: TGTGCCAGCAGCTTAGAGGCGGCAGGGGCCTACTACTACGAGCAGTACTTC. This sequence encodes CASSLEAAGAYYYEQYF.

This clone appeared a single time. This chain links TRBV5-1 with TRBJ2-3; 12 bases are a match to TRBD2. The CDR3 has 16 amino acids. Germline CDR1 reads SGHRS; CDR2 reads YFSETQ. The ends lost 4 bases at V and 1 base at J; junction bases unmatched: 4. The CDR3 reads CASSQTSGRGTDTQYF. The CDR3 DNA is TGCGCCAGCAGCCAGACTAGCGGGAGAGGCACAGATACGCAGTATTTT.